This T cell receptor beta chain comes out of a study of Graves' ophthalmopathy and Graves' hyperthyroidism. Diagnosis used clinical symptoms, serum thyroxine, TRAb, thyroid ultrasound and orbital computed tomography. Study results and caveats: In blood, most expanded thyroid clonotypes above 0.001 frequency were also detected. The model predicted ophthalmopathy progression with around 70% sensitivity and approximately 72% specificity.

This clonotype was seen ten or more times. The antigen is undetermined. Researchers took RNA transcripts and amplified TCR beta CDR3 regions from them. Following a first-round RT-PCR that used HTBI primers, a second-round multiplex PCR was carried out. TCRdb passed the multiplex PCR reads through MiXCR, listing each CDR3 protein once. Of over a million distinct CDR3 sequences detected, about two fifths appear once; the ten largest clones hold around 10%. The CDR3 extends over 15 amino acids. Germline V lookup: CDR1 SGHRS, CDR2 YFSETQ. V shed 1 base, J shed 5 bases, and the junction held 7 bases outside the gene matches.

The chain combines TRBV5-1 with TRBJ1-1; 8 nucleotides match TRBD1. The sample taken for sequencing was peripheral blood or thyroid tissue (not recorded which). This TCR derives from an adult man with Graves' hyperthyroidism. This chain's CDR3 is CASSLFQGAETEAFF. The CDR3 nucleotides read TGCGCCAGCAGCTTGTTTCAGGGGGCTGAGACTGAAGCTTTCTTT.